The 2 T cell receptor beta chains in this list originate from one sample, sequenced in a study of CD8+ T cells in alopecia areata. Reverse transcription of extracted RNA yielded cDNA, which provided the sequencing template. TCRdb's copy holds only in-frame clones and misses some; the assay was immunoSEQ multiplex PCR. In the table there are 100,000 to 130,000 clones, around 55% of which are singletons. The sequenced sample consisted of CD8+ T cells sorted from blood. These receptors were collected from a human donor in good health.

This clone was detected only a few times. The CDR3, as DNA: TGCGCCAGCAGCTTGAATCGACGCTACAATGAGCAGTTCTTC. Translation: CASSLNRRYNEQFF. The rearrangement uses TRBV5-1 and TRBJ2-1; D is ambiguous. V was clipped by 1 base and J by 3 bases, with 8 bases between them. There are 14 residues in the CDR3. CDR1 is SGHRS, CDR2 YFSETQ, per germline.

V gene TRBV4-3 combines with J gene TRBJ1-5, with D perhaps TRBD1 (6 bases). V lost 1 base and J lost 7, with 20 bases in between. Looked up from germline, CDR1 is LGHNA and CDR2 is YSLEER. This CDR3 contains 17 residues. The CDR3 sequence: CASSQGVGGGLGQPQHF. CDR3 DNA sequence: TGCGCCAGCAGCCAAGGAGTCGGCGGGGGGCTAGGGCAGCCCCAGCATTTT.